One sample yielded the 14 T cell receptor beta chains listed below, sequenced in a study of T cell responses to AZD1222 COVID-19 vaccine (dated by TCRdb to about 2021). Sample time point, as interpreted from the label and publication: sample from adult after SARS-CoV-2 infection, after symptom onset. Libraries were prepared through the immunoSEQ multiplex PCR assay. TCRdb mirrors the immuneACCESS table, restricted to in-frame sequences. Some clones are absent from its copies; in checked studies, under half trace to an unresolved V gene, and the reason for the others is unknown. The sample table lists about 150,000 clones, about 85% of them with a count of one. The leading ten clones occupy 5.5% to 7% of the sample. This material consisted of peripheral blood, taken after recovery from COVID-19. The source of these receptors is an adult who had recovered from COVID-19.

The rearrangement joins TRBV7-8 to TRBJ1-5; 8 bases fit TRBD1. Trimming at V came to 5 bases and at J to 0 bases, leaving 12 bases not matched to a gene. CDR3 length equals 18 residues. Germline V gene lookup returns CDR1 SGHVS and CDR2 FQNEAQ. Written as DNA, the CDR3 is TGTGCCAGCAGCCCCGGGACAGGAGGTCCTATTAGCAATCAGCCCCAGCATTTT. This translates into CASSPGTGGPISNQPQHF.

This chain links TRBV6-4 with TRBJ1-2, with unresolved D. The length of the CDR3 is 14 residues. Trimming cost V 6 bases and J 4 bases, with 15 bases left between them. Germline CDR1 MRHNA, CDR2 SNTAGT. The CDR3 reads CASRINPDGYGYTF. The CDR3 region has the DNA TGTGCCAGCAGGATTAATCCGGACGGCTATGGCTACACCTTC.

J is TRBJ2-1 and V is TRBV6-5; 11 nucleotides align to TRBD2. V lost 6 bases, J lost 7 bases, and 8 bases stayed unmatched. CDR3 length: 15 amino acids. CDR1 is MNHEY and CDR2 is SVGAGI in the germline V gene. This CDR3 reads CASRASGGPHNEQFF. The CDR3 nucleotides read TGTGCCAGCAGGGCTAGCGGGGGGCCCCATAATGAGCAGTTCTTC.

The chain joins TRBV5-4 to TRBJ1-1, with D tentatively TRBD1 (5 bases). Germline V gives CDR1 SGHNT, CDR2 YYREEE (reference sequence). Trimming took 0 bases from V and 2 from J, leaving 11 bases between them. The CDR3 is 15 amino acids. In DNA form, the CDR3 reads TGTGCCAGCAGCTTGGCACCCCGGGACAACACTGAAGCTTTCTTT. As protein: CASSLAPRDNTEAFF.

With respect to this clone: Other nucleotide sequences in the sample specify the same CDR3. V is TRBV5-1 and J is TRBJ2-1; D gene uncertain. V was clipped by 1 base and J by 0 bases, with 5 bases between them. Looked up from germline, CDR1 is SGHRS and CDR2 is YFSETQ. The CDR3 runs to 14 residues. Here the CDR3 DNA reads TGCGCCAGCAGCTTGCAATCCTCCTACAATGAGCAGTTCTTC. Its protein is CASSLQSSYNEQFF.

V is TRBV7-2 and J is TRBJ1-1; tentative D call: TRBD1 (6 bases). CDR3 length equals 15 residues. V was cut by 3 bases and J by 1 base, with 12 bases left in between. Germline V gives CDR1 SGHTA, CDR2 FQGNSA. As DNA, the CDR3 is TGTGCCAGCAGCTTTCGGGGGGCACCGAACACTGAAGCTTTCTTT. This translates into CASSFRGAPNTEAFF.

The chain combines TRBV6-5 with TRBJ1-2; D gene unclear. The CDR3 runs 12 residues. The germline V gene has CDR1 MNHEY and CDR2 SVGAGI. V lost 2 bases to trimming and J lost 7 bases, with 8 bases between them. Here the CDR3 reads CASSYPEGGYTF. CDR3 DNA: TGTGCCAGCAGTTACCCCGAAGGTGGCTACACCTTC.

This chain uses TRBV5-6 with TRBJ2-5; TRBD2 might be the D (5 bases). Germline CDR1 reads SGHDT; CDR2 reads YYEEEE. V shed 4 bases and J shed 5 bases, with 18 bases lying between them. The CDR3 length is 15 residues. The CDR3 loop is CASSLPGVGEETQYF. The CDR3 DNA follows: TGTGCCAGCAGCCTCCCCGGGGTGGGAGAGGAGACCCAGTACTTC.

The chain is built from TRBV28 and TRBJ1-1; D is unclear. This CDR3 contains 14 residues. Trimming pared 4 bases from V and 0 bases from J, leaving 9 bases between. Germline V gene sequence: CDR1 MDHEN, CDR2 SYDVKM. The chain's CDR3 is CASSYVALNTEAFF. As DNA, the CDR3 is TGTGCCAGCAGTTACGTGGCCCTGAACACTGAAGCTTTCTTT.

V gene TRBV28 combines with J gene TRBJ2-7; TRBD1 aligns across 9 bases. This CDR3 has 17 amino acids. Germline CDR1 and CDR2: MDHEN and SYDVKM. Germline trimming cut 3 bases from V and 3 bases from J; bases unmatched to any gene: 12. The CDR3 region has the DNA TGTGCCAGCAGTTTGGATAGGTGGGGACAGGGCGACTACGAGCAGTACTTC. The encoded protein is CASSLDRWGQGDYEQYF.

The rearrangement joins TRBV4-1 to TRBJ2-7, with D perhaps matching TRBD2 (6 bases). CDR3 size: 15 residues. Germline CDR1 MGHRA, CDR2 YSYEKL. V shed 0 bases and J shed 2 bases, with 11 bases lying between them. CDR3 amino acids: CASSQDLSGAYEQYF. DNA for the CDR3: TGCGCCAGCAGCCAAGATCTTTCGGGGGCCTACGAGCAGTACTTC.

This clone was found once. The V call is TRBV29-1, the J call TRBJ1-2, with TRBD1 matching over 7 bases. CDR1 is SQVTM and CDR2 is ANQGSEA in the germline V gene. V was clipped by 5 bases and J by 7 bases; unmatched bases: 10. The CDR3 totals 13 residues. The CDR3 DNA is TGCAGCGTTTCCGGACAGGTGGACTCTGGCTACACCTTC. Encoded protein: CSVSGQVDSGYTF.

This clone came up a few times. The rearrangement uses TRBV15 and TRBJ1-6; no clear D gene. Trimming removed 6 bases at V and 0 bases at J, with 9 bases between. Germline CDR1 LNHNV, CDR2 YYDKDF (reference sequence). The CDR3 sequence is 15 residues long. CDR3 loop: CATRRSSSYNSPLHF. In DNA, the CDR3 is TGTGCCACCAGGCGCTCGAGCTCCTATAATTCACCCCTCCACTTT.

The rearrangement uses TRBV2 and TRBJ1-6; tentative D call: TRBD1 (6 bases). This CDR3 is built from 16 residues. Germline-derived CDR1 and CDR2 are SNHLY and FYNNEI. Trimming shortened V by 3 bases and J by 2 bases, and 11 bases separated the two germline ends. Here the CDR3 reads CASSEAGVAYNSPLHF. Written as DNA, the CDR3 is TGTGCCAGCAGTGAGGCAGGGGTGGCCTATAATTCACCCCTCCACTTT.